This paragraph reports one T cell receptor beta chain. Original data processing: Cell counts per sample came from amplifying reference gene primers. TCRdb's table, derived via immunoSEQ multiplex PCR, lists solely in-frame clones and lacks some. V, J and clone size were drawn from that table, and D and trimming were deduced from the DNA. Of a few hundred thousand clones detected, roughly 91% appear once; the ten largest clones hold 0.99%. The data stem from a study of blood T cell repertoires in COVID-19. The wider study: Samples came from the United States, Italy and Spain, spanning acute and convalescent COVID-19. The analysed material was cDNA or gDNA that came from T cells, B-cell-depleted T cells, or PBMCs.

V lost 4 bases, J lost 1 base, and 17 bases lay in between. Germline CDR1 is SGHAT and CDR2 is FQNNGV. This CDR3 spans 17 amino acids. The chain is built from TRBV11-2 and TRBJ1-5, with D perhaps TRBD1 (5 bases). The receptor's source is a woman aged 40 to 49 who had recovered from COVID-19. Sequencing was done on a sample of peripheral blood. The CDR3 sequence: CASSSTGGGHSNQPQHF. The DNA for the CDR3 is TGTGCCAGCAGCTCAACCGGGGGAGGGCACAGCAATCAGCCCCAGCATTTT.